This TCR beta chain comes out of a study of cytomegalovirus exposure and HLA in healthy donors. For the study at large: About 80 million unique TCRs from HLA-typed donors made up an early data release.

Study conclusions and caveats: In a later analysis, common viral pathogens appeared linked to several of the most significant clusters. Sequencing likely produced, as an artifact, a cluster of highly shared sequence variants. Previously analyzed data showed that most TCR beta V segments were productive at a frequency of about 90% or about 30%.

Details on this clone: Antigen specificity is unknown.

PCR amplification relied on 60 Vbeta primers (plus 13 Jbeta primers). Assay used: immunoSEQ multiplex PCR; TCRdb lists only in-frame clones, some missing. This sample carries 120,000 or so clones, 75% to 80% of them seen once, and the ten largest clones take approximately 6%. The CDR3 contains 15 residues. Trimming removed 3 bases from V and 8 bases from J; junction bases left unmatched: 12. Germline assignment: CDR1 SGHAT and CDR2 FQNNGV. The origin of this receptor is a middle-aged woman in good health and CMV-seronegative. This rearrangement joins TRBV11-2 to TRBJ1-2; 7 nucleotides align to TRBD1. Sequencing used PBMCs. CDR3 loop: CASSFTWDSQGGYTF. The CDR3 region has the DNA TGTGCCAGCAGCTTCACGTGGGACAGCCAGGGGGGCTACACCTTC.